This T cell receptor beta chain was captured in a study of identical twins. About this clonotype itself: The antigen is unknown.

With template switching, a universal primer site was added, and the cDNA carried unique molecular identifiers. MiXCR was run by TCRdb on the 5' RACE reads, yielding one entry per CDR3 protein. The sample holds approximately 590,000 distinct CDR3 sequences, roughly 9.5% seen once. Study results and limitations: The analysis was cross-sectional rather than longitudinal within donors.

The germline V and J ends were trimmed by 4 bases and 0 bases, with 12 bases remaining between them. CDR3 length: 15 residues. Germline values: CDR1 SGHRS, CDR2 YFSETQ. These data are also associated with another study on yellow fever vaccine responses in identical twins.

Sample: PBMCs. This receptor was obtained from a woman aged 18-29 years in good health. This chain connects TRBV5-1 to TRBJ2-3; the D gene is possibly TRBD2 (6 bases). The CDR3 here is CASSPLAMSTDTQYF. The DNA for the CDR3 is TGCGCCAGCAGCCCACTAGCCATGAGCACAGATACGCAGTATTTT.